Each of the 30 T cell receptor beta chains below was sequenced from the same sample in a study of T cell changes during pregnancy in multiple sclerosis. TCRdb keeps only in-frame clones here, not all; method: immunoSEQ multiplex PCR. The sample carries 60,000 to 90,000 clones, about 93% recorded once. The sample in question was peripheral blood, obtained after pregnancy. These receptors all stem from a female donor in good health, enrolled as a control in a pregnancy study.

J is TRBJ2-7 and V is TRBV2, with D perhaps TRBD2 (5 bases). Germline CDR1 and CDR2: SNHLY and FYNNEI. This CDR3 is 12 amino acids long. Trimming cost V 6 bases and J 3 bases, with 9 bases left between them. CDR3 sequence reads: CASRRVNYEQYF. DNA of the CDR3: TGTGCCAGCAGGAGGGTCAACTACGAGCAGTACTTC.

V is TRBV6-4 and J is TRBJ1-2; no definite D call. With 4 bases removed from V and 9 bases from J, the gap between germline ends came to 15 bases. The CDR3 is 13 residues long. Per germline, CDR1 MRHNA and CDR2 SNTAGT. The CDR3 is CASSARAGARYTF. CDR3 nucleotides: TGTGCCAGCAGTGCACGAGCTGGAGCCCGCTACACCTTC.

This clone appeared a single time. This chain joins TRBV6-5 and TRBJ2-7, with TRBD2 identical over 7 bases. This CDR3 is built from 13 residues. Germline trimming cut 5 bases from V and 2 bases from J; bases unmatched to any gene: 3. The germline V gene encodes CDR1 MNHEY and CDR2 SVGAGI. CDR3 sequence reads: CASSLGLAYEQYF. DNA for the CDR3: TGTGCCAGCAGTCTAGGACTAGCCTACGAGCAGTACTTC.

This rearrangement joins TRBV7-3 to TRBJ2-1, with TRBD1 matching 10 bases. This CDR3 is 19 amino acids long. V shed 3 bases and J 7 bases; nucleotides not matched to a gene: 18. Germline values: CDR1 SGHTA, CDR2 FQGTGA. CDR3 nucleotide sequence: TGTGCCAGCAGCTTGGGACAGGGGCAGCAAGGGTATTTTAGGAATGAGCAGTTCTTC. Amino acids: CASSLGQGQQGYFRNEQFF.

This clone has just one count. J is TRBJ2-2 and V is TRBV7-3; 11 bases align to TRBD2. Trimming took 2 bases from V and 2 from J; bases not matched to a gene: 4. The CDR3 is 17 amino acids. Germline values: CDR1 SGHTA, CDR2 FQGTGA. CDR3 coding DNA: TGTGCCAGCAGCTTACTAGCGGGGGGCCCCAACACCGGGGAGCTGTTTTTT. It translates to CASSLLAGGPNTGELFF.

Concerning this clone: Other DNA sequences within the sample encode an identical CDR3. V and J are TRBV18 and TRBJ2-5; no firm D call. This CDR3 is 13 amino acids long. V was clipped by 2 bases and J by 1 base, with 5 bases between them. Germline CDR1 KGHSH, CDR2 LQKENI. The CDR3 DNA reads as TGTGCCAGCTCACCAGGCACCCAAGAGACCCAGTACTTC. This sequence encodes CASSPGTQETQYF.

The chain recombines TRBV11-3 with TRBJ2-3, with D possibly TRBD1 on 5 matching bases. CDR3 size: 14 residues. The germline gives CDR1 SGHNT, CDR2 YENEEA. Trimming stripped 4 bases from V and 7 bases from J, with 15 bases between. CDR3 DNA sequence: TGTGCCAGCAGCTCGCACCAGGGTAGAAATACGCAGTATTTT. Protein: CASSSHQGRNTQYF.

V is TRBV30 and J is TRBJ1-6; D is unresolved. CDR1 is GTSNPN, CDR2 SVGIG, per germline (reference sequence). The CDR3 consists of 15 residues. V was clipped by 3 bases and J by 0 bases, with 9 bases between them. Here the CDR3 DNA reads TGTGCCTGGAGAACCAAGAGCTCCTATAATTCACCCCTCCACTTT. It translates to CAWRTKSSYNSPLHF.

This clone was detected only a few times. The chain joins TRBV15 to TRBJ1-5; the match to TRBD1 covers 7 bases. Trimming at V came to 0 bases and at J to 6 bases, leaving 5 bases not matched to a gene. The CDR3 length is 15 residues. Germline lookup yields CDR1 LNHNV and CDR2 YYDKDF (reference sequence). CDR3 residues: CATSREEGAVQPQHF. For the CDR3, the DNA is TGTGCCACCAGCAGAGAAGAGGGGGCAGTTCAGCCCCAGCATTTT.

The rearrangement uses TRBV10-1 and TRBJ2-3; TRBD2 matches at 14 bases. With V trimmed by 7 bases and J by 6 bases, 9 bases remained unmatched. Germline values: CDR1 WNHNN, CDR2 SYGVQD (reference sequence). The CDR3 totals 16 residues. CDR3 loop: CASNPGLAGARDTQYF. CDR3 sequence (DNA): TGCGCCAGCAACCCGGGACTAGCGGGGGCGAGGGATACGCAGTATTTT.

CDR3 residues: CSVGLAGPPYEQYF. DNA for the CDR3: TGCAGCGTTGGGCTAGCGGGACCTCCCTACGAGCAGTACTTC. The chain uses TRBV29-1 and TRBJ2-7, with 9 bases that match TRBD2. Looked up from germline, CDR1 is SQVTM and CDR2 is ANQGSEA. V shed 4 bases, J shed 2 bases, and the junction held 6 bases outside the gene matches. This CDR3 comprises 14 residues.

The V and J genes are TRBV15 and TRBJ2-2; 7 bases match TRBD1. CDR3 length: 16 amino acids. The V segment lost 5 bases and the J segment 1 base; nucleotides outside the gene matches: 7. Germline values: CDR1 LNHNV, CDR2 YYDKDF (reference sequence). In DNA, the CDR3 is TGTGCCACCAGCCGACCGAGGACAGGGAACACCGGGGAGCTGTTTTTT. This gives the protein CATSRPRTGNTGELFF.

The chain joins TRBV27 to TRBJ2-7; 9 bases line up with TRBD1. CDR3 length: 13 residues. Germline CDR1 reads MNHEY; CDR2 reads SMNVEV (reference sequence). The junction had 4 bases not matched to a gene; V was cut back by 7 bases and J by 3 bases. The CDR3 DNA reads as TGTGCCAGCATGGTGACAGGGGGCTACGAGCAGTACTTC. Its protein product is CASMVTGGYEQYF.

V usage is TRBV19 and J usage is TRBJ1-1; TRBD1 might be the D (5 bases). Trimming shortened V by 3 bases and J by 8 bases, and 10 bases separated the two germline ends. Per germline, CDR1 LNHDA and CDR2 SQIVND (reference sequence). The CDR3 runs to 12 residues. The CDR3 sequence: CASSMMTAEAFF. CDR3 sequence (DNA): TGTGCCAGTAGTATGATGACAGCGGAAGCTTTCTTT.

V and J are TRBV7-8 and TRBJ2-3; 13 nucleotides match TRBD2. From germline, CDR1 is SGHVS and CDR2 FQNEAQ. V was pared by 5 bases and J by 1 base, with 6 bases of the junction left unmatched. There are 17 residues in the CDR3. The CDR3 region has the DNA TGTGCCAGCAGCCCAACTAGCGGGGGGGCGGGCACAGATACGCAGTATTTT. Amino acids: CASSPTSGGAGTDTQYF.

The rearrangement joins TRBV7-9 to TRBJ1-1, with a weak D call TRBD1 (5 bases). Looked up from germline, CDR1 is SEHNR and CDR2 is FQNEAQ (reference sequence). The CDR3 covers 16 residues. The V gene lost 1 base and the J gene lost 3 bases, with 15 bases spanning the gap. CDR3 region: CASSLGRGLSDTEAFF. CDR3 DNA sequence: TGTGCCAGCAGCTTAGGGCGGGGGTTGTCGGACACTGAAGCTTTCTTT.

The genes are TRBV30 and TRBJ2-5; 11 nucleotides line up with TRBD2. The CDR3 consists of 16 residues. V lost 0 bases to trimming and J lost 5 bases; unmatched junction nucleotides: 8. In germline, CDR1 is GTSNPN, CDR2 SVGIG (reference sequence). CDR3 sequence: CAWSVLAGGPQETQYF. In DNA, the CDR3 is TGTGCCTGGAGTGTATTAGCGGGGGGGCCGCAGGAGACCCAGTACTTC. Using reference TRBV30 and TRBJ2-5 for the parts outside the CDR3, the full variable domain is SQTIHQWPATLVQPVGSPLSLECTVEGTSNPNLYWYRQAAGRGLQLLFYSVGIGQISSEVPQNLSASRPQDRQFILSSKKLLLSDSGFYLCAWSVLAGGPQETQYFGPGTRLLVL.

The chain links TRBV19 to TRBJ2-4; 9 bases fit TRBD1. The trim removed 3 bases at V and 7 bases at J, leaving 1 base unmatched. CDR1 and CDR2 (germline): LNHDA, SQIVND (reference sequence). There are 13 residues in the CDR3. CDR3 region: CASSIGQGNIQYF. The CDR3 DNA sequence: TGTGCCAGTAGTATCGGACAGGGGAACATTCAGTACTTC.

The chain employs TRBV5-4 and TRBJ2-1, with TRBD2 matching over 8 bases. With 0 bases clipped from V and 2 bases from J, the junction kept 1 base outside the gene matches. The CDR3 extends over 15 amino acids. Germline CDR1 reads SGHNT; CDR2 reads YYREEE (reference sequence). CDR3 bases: TGTGCCAGCAGCTTGGCCGGGAGGGCCTACAATGAGCAGTTCTTC. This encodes CASSLAGRAYNEQFF.

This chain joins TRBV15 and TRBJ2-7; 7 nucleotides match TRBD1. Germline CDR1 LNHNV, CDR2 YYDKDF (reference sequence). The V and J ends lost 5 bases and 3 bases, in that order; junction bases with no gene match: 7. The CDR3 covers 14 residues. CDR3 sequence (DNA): TGTGCCACCAGCCCCCACAGGGGAAGCTACGAGCAGTACTTC. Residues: CATSPHRGSYEQYF.

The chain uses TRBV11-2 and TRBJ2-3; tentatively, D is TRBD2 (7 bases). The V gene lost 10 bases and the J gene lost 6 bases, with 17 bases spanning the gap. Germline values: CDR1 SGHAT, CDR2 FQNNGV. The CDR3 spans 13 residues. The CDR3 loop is CATRRAGADTQYF. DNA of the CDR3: TGTGCCACCCGCCGGGCGGGGGCGGATACGCAGTATTTT.

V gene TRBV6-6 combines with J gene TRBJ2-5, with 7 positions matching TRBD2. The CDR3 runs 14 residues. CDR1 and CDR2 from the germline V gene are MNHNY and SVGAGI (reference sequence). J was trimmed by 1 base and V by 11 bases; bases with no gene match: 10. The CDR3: CAATRPGGQETQYF. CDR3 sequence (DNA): TGTGCCGCCACCCGACCGGGGGGCCAAGAGACCCAGTACTTC.

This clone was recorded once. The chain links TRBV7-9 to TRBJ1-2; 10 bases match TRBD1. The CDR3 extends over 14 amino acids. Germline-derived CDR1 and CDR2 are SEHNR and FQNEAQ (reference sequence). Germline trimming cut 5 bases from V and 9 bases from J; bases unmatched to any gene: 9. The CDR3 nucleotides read TGTGCCAGCAGCGAGTGGACAGGGGGAGGGAGCTACACCTTC. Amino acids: CASSEWTGGGSYTF.

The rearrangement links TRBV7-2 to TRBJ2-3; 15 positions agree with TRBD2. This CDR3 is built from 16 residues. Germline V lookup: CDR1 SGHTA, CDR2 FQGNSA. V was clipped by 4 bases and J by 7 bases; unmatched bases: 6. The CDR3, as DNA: TGTGCCAGCAGCTGGGGGACTAGCGGGGGGAGAAATACGCAGTATTTT. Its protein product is CASSWGTSGGRNTQYF.

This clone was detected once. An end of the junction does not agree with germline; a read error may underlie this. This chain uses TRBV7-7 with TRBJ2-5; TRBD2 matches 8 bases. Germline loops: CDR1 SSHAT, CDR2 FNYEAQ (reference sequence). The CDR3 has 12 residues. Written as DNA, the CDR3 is TGTGCTAGCAGCCCAAATAGCGGGATCCTGGACTTC. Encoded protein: CASSPNSGILDF. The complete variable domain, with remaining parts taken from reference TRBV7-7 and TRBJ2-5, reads GAGVSQSPRYKVTKRGQDVTLRCDPISSHATLYWYQQALGQGPEFLTYFNYEAQPDKSGLPSDRFSAERPEGSISTLTIQRTEQRDSAMYRCASSPNSGILDFGPGTRLLVL.

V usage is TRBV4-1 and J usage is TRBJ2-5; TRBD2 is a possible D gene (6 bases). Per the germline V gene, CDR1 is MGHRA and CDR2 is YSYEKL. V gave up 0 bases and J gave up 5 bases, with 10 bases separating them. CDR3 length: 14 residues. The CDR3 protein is CASSQDWGRETQYF. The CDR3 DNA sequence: TGCGCCAGCAGCCAAGATTGGGGGAGGGAGACCCAGTACTTC.

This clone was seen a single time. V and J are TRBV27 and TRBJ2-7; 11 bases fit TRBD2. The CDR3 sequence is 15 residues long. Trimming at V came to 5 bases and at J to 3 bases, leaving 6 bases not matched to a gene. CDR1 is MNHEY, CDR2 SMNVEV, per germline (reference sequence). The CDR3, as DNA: TGTGCCAGCAGTCGACTAGCGGGGAACATCTACGAGCAGTACTTC. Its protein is CASSRLAGNIYEQYF.

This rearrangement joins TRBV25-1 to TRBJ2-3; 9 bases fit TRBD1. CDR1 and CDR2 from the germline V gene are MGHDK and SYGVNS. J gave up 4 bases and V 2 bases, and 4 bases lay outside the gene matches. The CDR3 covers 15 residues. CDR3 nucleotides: TGTGCCAGCAGTGAAGCAGGGACAGGGTCAGATACGCAGTATTTT. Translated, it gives CASSEAGTGSDTQYF.

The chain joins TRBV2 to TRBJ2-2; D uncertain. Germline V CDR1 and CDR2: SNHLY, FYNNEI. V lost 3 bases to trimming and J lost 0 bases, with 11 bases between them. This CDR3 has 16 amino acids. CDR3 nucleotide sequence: TGTGCCAGCAGTGATTGGGCACTGACGAACACCGGGGAGCTGTTTTTT. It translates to CASSDWALTNTGELFF.

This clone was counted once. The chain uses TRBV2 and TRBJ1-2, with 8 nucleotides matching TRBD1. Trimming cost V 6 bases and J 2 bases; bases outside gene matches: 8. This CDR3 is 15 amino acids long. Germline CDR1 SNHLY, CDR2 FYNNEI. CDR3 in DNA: TGTGCCAGCAGGCGCGACAGGGGAGAAAACTATGGCTACACCTTC. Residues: CASRRDRGENYGYTF. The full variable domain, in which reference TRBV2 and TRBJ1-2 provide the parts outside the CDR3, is EPEVTQTPSHQVTQMGQEVILRCVPISNHLYFYWYRQILGQKVEFLVSFYNNEISEKSEIFDDQFSVERPDGSNFTLKIRSTKLEDSAMYFCASRRDRGENYGYTFGSGTRLTVV.